The entry below describes one T cell receptor beta chain. What it binds is unknown. The data stem from a study of T cell responses to AZD1222 COVID-19 vaccine. Study-level findings and limits: At baseline, seropositivity was found in only six AZD1222 recipients. Regions left unmutated in variants are reportedly the target of nearly half of spike-specific TCRs.

The data were produced by immunoSEQ multiplex PCR, yet TCRdb's version contains in-frame clones alone and is incomplete. Of approximately 26,000 clones listed, roughly nine tenths are singletons. Germline CDR1 is LNHDA and CDR2 is SQIVND (reference sequence). The CDR3 consists of 15 residues. With 5 bases clipped from V and 4 bases from J, the junction kept 8 bases outside the gene matches. The chain uses TRBV19 and TRBJ1-5; 7 nucleotides agree with TRBD1. This receptor was identified in an adult in good health. The sequences come from peripheral blood, collected on day 0 of AZD1222 vaccination. Here the CDR3 reads CASSPRDRMNQPQHF. The CDR3 bases are TGTGCCAGTAGTCCCCGGGACAGAATGAATCAGCCCCAGCATTTT.